A single sample is the source of the 15 T cell receptor beta chains below, sequenced in a study of cytomegalovirus exposure and HLA in healthy donors. PCR was performed using 60 Vbeta and 13 Jbeta primers. Generated by immunoSEQ multiplex PCR, the TCRdb table keeps only in-frame clones and is missing some. Here the sample table reports roughly 80,000 clones. Sequencing was carried out using PBMCs. Receptor source: a man aged 45-65 years in good health and CMV-seropositive.

The chain recombines TRBV9 with TRBJ2-7, with 8 bases that match TRBD2. CDR3 length: 14 amino acids. Germline CDR1 and CDR2: SGDLS and YYNGEE. V was pared by 3 bases and J by 3 bases, with 5 bases of the junction left unmatched. For the CDR3, the DNA is TGTGCCAGCAGCGCCGGGACTAGAAGCTACGAGCAGTACTTC. It codes for CASSAGTRSYEQYF.

This chain joins TRBV19 and TRBJ1-6; 10 bases are a match to TRBD1. The CDR3 consists of 17 residues. The V segment lost 4 bases and the J segment 3 bases; nucleotides outside the gene matches: 6. Germline values: CDR1 LNHDA, CDR2 SQIVND (reference sequence). DNA for the CDR3: TGTGCCAGTAGTAACCACCGGGACAGGGGCTATAATTCACCCCTCCACTTT. Translated: CASSNHRDRGYNSPLHF.

V and J are TRBV4-1 and TRBJ2-7, with a weak D call TRBD2 (6 bases). Trimming removed 4 bases from V and 5 bases from J, with 24 bases in between. There are 17 residues in the CDR3. Germline V gene lookup returns CDR1 MGHRA and CDR2 YSYEKL. The CDR3 region has the DNA TGCGCCAGCAGCCCCACCCGTCTTGGCGGGGTTCTTAACGAGCAGTACGTC. Translated: CASSPTRLGGVLNEQYV.

The chain carries TRBV6-1 and TRBJ1-1; no firm D call. The CDR3 has 14 amino acids. Germline assignment: CDR1 MNHNS and CDR2 SASEGT. Trimming took 2 bases from V and 0 from J, leaving 7 bases between them. The CDR3 loop is CASSETRVNTEAFF. In nucleotides, the CDR3 is TGTGCCAGCAGTGAAACGAGGGTGAACACTGAAGCTTTCTTT.

J is TRBJ2-3 and V is TRBV6-1; unclear D gene. This CDR3 has 12 residues. CDR1 and CDR2 (germline): MNHNS, SASEGT. Trimming took 6 bases from V and 5 from J, leaving 9 bases between them. CDR3 nucleotide sequence: TGTGCCAGCAGCCCTCTCGGAGATACGCAGTATTTT. It encodes CASSPLGDTQYF.

V and J are TRBV7-9 and TRBJ2-2, with a possible D match to TRBD1 (5 bases). The CDR3 covers 15 residues. V lost 1 base to trimming and J lost 10 bases, with 16 bases between them. CDR1 and CDR2 from the germline V gene are SEHNR and FQNEAQ (reference sequence). DNA for the CDR3: TGTGCCAGCAGCTTAGGTCAGGGAATTACTGCGGAGCTGTTTTTT. Amino acids: CASSLGQGITAELFF. Full variable domain (remainder filled in from reference TRBV7-9 and TRBJ2-2): DTGVSQNPRHKITKRGQNVTFRCDPISEHNRLYWYRQTLGQGPEFLTYFQNEAQLEKSRLLSDRFSAERPKGSFSTLEIQRTEQGDSAMYLCASSLGQGITAELFFGEGSRLTVL.

V is TRBV7-2 and J is TRBJ2-3; weak D call: TRBD1 (6 bases). There are 14 residues in the CDR3. V lost 5 bases, J lost 4 bases, and 13 bases lay in between. CDR1 and CDR2 from the germline V gene are SGHTA and FQGNSA. CDR3 nucleotide sequence: TGTGCCAGCAGCCACAGGGTAGGAGCAGATACGCAGTATTTT. Its translation: CASSHRVGADTQYF. Looking up the rest from reference TRBV7-2 and TRBJ2-3 gives the full variable domain: GAGVSQSPSNKVTEKGKDVELRCDPISGHTALYWYRQSLGQGLEFLIYFQGNSAPDKSGLPSDRFSAERTGGSVSTLTIQRTQQEDSAVYLCASSHRVGADTQYFGPGTRLTVL.

The chain links TRBV11-1 to TRBJ2-5; D unclear. This CDR3 contains 16 residues. Deletions cut 5 bases from V and 1 base from J, with 17 bases between. Germline loops: CDR1 SGHAT, CDR2 FQDESV (reference sequence). CDR3 sequence: CASSPNPSGGQETQYF. The CDR3 DNA sequence: TGTGCCAGCAGCCCAAACCCCAGTGGTGGCCAAGAGACCCAGTACTTC.

The chain recombines TRBV5-1 with TRBJ1-2; D is undetermined. V gave up 1 base and J gave up 5 bases, with 15 bases separating them. Germline assignment: CDR1 SGHRS and CDR2 YFSETQ. The CDR3 is 15 residues long. The CDR3 DNA sequence: TGCGCCAGCAGCTTGTCCGGGATAAAGGGTTATGGCTACACCTTC. Its translation is CASSLSGIKGYGYTF.

V is TRBV5-4 and J is TRBJ2-3; 7 nucleotides match TRBD1. There are 12 residues in the CDR3. J lost 13 bases, V lost 0 bases, and 5 bases had no gene match. The germline V gene has CDR1 SGHNT and CDR2 YYREEE (reference sequence). DNA for the CDR3: TGTGCCAGCAGCTTGGGGTTCGGACAGGAGTATTTT. As protein: CASSLGFGQEYF. The variable domain in full, with the rest retrieved from reference TRBV5-4 and TRBJ2-3, is ETGVTQSPTHLIKTRGQQVTLRCSSQSGHNTVSWYQQALGQGPQFIFQYYREEENGRGNFPPRFSGLQFPNYSSELNVNALELDDSALYLCASSLGFGQEYFGPGTRLTVL.

The chain joins TRBV10-3 to TRBJ2-2, with 7 bases matching TRBD1. Germline loops: CDR1 ENHRY, CDR2 SYGVKD. J lost 1 base, V lost 5 bases, and 1 base had no gene match. CDR3 length: 14 amino acids. The CDR3 DNA sequence: TGTGCCATCAGTAGACAGGGGAACACCGGGGAGCTGTTTTTT. Encoded protein: CAISRQGNTGELFF.

Notes on this clone: This specimen includes other DNA sequences encoding the same CDR3. The V call is TRBV5-3, the J call TRBJ1-1; D uncertain. TRBV5-3 is known as an ORF, though its function is uncertain. The CDR3 is 13 amino acids. Trimming stripped 4 bases from V and 5 bases from J, with 12 bases between. CDR3 DNA: TGTGCCAGAAGCCGTGGAGGAACTACTGAAGCTTTCTTT. The encoded protein is CARSRGGTTEAFF.

The rearrangement uses TRBV4-1 and TRBJ2-1, with 8 bases aligning to TRBD2. V lost 1 base, J lost 3 bases, and 5 bases stayed unmatched. Germline CDR1 is MGHRA and CDR2 is YSYEKL. CDR3 length equals 16 residues. The CDR3 nucleotides are TGCGCCAGCAGCCAAGTTACCGGGGGGGACTACAATGAGCAGTTCTTC. Translation gives CASSQVTGGDYNEQFF.

In DNA, the CDR3 is TGTGCCAGCAGCCAGACAGGGAGAGGTAATGAAAAACTGTTTTTT. Its protein product is CASSQTGRGNEKLFF. The chain couples TRBV11-2 to TRBJ1-4; 7 bases fit TRBD1. The CDR3 has 15 residues. Losses at the gene ends were 5 bases for V and 4 bases for J; bases not matched to a gene: 7. Germline assignment: CDR1 SGHAT and CDR2 FQNNGV.

The chain joins TRBV7-2 to TRBJ2-3; 8 positions agree with TRBD2. Germline loops: CDR1 SGHTA, CDR2 FQGNSA. There are 18 residues in the CDR3. After removal of 1 base from V and 2 bases from J, the junction contained 11 bases not matched to a gene. The CDR3 DNA is TGTGCCAGCAGCTTAGTTGGGGCGGGGGGTCTCAACACAGATACGCAGTATTTT. This encodes CASSLVGAGGLNTDTQYF. Variable domain in full (rest from reference TRBV7-2 and TRBJ2-3): GAGVSQSPSNKVTEKGKDVELRCDPISGHTALYWYRQSLGQGLEFLIYFQGNSAPDKSGLPSDRFSAERTGGSVSTLTIQRTQQEDSAVYLCASSLVGAGGLNTDTQYFGPGTRLTVL.